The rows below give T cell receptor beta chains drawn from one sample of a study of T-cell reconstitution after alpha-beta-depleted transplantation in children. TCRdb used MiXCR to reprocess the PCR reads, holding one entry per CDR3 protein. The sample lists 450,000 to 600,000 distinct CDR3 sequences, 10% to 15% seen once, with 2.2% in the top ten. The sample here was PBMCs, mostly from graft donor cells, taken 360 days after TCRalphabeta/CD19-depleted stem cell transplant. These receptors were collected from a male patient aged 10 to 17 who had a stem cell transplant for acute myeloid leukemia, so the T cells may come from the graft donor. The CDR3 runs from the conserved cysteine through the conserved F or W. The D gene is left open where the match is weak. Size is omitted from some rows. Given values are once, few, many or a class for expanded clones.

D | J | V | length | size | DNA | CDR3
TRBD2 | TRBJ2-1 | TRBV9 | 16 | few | TGTGCCAGCAGCGCGCATACTAGCGGGAGAACCGGTGAGCAGTTCTTC | CASSAHTSGRTGEQFF
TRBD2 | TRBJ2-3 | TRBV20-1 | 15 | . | TGCAGCGGGGGGGAGGGGACTAGCTTTTTGGATACGCAGTATTTT | CSGGEGTSFLDTQYF
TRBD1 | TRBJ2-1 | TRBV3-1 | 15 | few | TGTGCCAGCAGCCAAGAGGACAGGGAAAACAATGAGCAGTTCTTC | CASSQEDRENNEQFF
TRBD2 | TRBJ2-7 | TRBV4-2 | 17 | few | TGTGCCAGCAGTTACAAGGGCCTGCTAGCGGCGGACTACGAGCAGTACTTC | CASSYKGLLAADYEQYF
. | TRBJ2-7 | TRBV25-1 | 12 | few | TGTGCCAGCAGTGTTTCCGACTACGAGCAGTACTTC | CASSVSDYEQYF
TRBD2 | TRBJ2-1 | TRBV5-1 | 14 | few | TGCGCCAGCAGCGAGAGCGGGAGGGTCGATGAGCAGTTCTTC | CASSESGRVDEQFF
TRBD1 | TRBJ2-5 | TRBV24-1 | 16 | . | TGTGCCACCAGTGACCTCCACCGGGACAGCCAAGAGACCCAGTACTTC | CATSDLHRDSQETQYF
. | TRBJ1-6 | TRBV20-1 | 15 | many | TGCAGTGCTAGATATGCGGGCTCCTTCAATTCACCCCTCCACTTT | CSARYAGSFNSPLHF
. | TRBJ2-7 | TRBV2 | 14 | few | TGTGCCAGCAGTGTACAGCCTACAAGTCTCGAGCAGTACTTC | CASSVQPTSLEQYF
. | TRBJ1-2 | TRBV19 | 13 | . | TGTGCCAGTAGGGATCCAGGGAACTATGGCTACACCTTC | CASRDPGNYGYTF
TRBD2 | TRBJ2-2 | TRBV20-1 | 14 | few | TGCAGTGCTTGGACTAGCGGGAACACCGGGGAGCTGTTTTTT | CSAWTSGNTGELFF
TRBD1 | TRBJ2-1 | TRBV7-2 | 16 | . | TGTGCCAGCAGCTTAGCGGGACAGGGGTCTTTGGGTGAGCAGTTCTTC | CASSLAGQGSLGEQFF
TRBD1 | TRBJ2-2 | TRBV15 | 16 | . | TGTGCCACCAGCAGGGCCGGGACAGGGTACACCGGGGAGCTGTTTTTT | CATSRAGTGYTGELFF
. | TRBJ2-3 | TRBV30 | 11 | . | TGTGCCTGGAGTTCACTAGATACGCAGTATTTT | CAWSSLDTQYF
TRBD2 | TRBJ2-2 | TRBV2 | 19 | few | TGTGCCAGCAGTCCCTTCCCCACTAGCGGGAGGGCTAACACCGGGGAGCTGTTTTTT | CASSPFPTSGRANTGELFF
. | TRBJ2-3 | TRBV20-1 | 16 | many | TGCAGTGCTAGCCCCGACCGAGCGGGCAGCACAGATACGCAGTATTTT | CSASPDRAGSTDTQYF
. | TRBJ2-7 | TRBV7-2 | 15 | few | TGTGCCAGCAGTACCCCGGGACTTAGCTCCTACGAGCAGTACTTC | CASSTPGLSSYEQYF
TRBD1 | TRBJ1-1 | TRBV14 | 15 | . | TGTGCCAGCAGCCTCCGGACAGGGGCGCTCACTGAAGCTTTCTTT | CASSLRTGALTEAFF
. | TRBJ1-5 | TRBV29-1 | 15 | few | TGCAGCGTTGAAAAAGGAGGACAGAAAAATCAGCCCCAGCATTTT | CSVEKGGQKNQPQHF
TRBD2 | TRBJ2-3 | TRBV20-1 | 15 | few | TGCAGTGCCGGGATGGCTAGCGGGATCACAGATACGCAGTATTTT | CSAGMASGITDTQYF
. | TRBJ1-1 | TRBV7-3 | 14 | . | TGTGCCAGCAGCTTAAGACCTCGGTACACTGAAGCTTTCTTT | CASSLRPRYTEAFF
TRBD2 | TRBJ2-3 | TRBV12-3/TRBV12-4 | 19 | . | TGTGCCAGCAGTTCCCGCCTACTAGGACTAGCGGGAGGTCGGGATACGCAGTATTTT | CASSSRLLGLAGGRDTQYF
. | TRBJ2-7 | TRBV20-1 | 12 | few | TGCAGTGCTGGTAAGGAAGCCTACGAGCAGTACTTC | CSAGKEAYEQYF
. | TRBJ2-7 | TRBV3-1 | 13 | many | TGTGCCAGCAGCCCCCCAGGGAGGTACGAGCAGTACTTC | CASSPPGRYEQYF
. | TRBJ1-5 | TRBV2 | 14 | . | TGTGCCAGCAGTGAGACACAGGAGGACCAGCCCCAGCATTTT | CASSETQEDQPQHF
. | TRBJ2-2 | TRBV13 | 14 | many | TGTGCCAGCAGCTTAGTAGCGAACACCGGGGAGCTGTTTTTT | CASSLVANTGELFF
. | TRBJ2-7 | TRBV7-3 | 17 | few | TGTGCCAGCAGCGACCCACAACCTCCGGACACCTTAGGGGGGCAGTACTTC | CASSDPQPPDTLGGQYF
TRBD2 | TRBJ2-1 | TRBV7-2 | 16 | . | TGTGCCAGCAGCTTAAAGCGACTAGCGGGAGGAGGGGAGGAGTTCTTC | CASSLKRLAGGGEEFF
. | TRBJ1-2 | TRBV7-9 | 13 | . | TGTGCCAGCAGCTCGCGTGGGGACTATGGCTACACCTTC | CASSSRGDYGYTF
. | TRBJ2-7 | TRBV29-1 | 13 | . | TGCAGCGTTGTAGGGGCAGGAACCTACGAGCAGTACTTC | CSVVGAGTYEQYF
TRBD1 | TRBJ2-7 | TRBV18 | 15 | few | TGTGCCAGCTCACCACTAACTCAGACAGGGTTGGGGCAGTACTTC | CASSPLTQTGLGQYF
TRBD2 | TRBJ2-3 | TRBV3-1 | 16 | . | TGTGCCAGCAGCCAAGAGAGCGGGGGTTTCACAGATACGCAGTATTTT | CASSQESGGFTDTQYF
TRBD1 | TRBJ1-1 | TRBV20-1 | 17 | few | TGCAGTGCTAGAGATTTCGTTTTCGGGACAGCGAACACTGAAGCTTTCTTT | CSARDFVFGTANTEAFF
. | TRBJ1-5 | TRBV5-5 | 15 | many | TGTGCCAGCAGCTTGGCTGCGCATAGCAATCAGCCCCAGCATTTT | CASSLAAHSNQPQHF
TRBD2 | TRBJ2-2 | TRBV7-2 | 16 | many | TGTGCCAGCAGCATTACTAGCGGGAGTCGGTCCGGGGAGCTGTTTTTT | CASSITSGSRSGELFF
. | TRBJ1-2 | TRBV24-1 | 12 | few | TGTGCCACCAGTGCCACCACACATGGCTACACCTTC | CATSATTHGYTF
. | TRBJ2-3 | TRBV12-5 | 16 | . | TGTGCTAGTGGGGGGGACGTCGGAGGCGGAACAGATACGCAGTATTTT | CASGGDVGGGTDTQYF
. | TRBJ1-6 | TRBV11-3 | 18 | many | TGTGCCAGCAGCTTAGTCGGGTCGGGGAGCATCTCGAATTCACCCCTCCACTTT | CASSLVGSGSISNSPLHF
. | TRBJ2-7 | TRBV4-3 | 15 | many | TGCGCCAGCAGCCAACCCCGGACCGACAGCGACGAGCAGTACTTC | CASSQPRTDSDEQYF
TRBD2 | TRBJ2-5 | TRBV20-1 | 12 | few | TGCAGTGCCTCTACCGGGGGGGAGACCCAGTACTTC | CSASTGGETQYF
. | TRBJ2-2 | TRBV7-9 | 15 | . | TGTGCCAGCAGCTTAGGTCCAGGGAACACCGGGGAGCTGTTTTTT | CASSLGPGNTGELFF
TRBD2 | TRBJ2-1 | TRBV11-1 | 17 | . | TGTGCCAGCAGCTCTAGGACTAGCGGTCACCCATACAATGAGCAGTTCTTC | CASSSRTSGHPYNEQFF